Following are 7 T cell receptor beta chains from one sample sequenced in a study of T cell changes during pregnancy in multiple sclerosis. Data came from immunoSEQ multiplex PCR; TCRdb stores just in-frame clones and leaves some out. The sample includes roughly 29,000 clones, 85% to 90% of them seen just once. The source material was CD8+ T cells from peripheral blood mononuclear cells, sampled before pregnancy. These receptors were taken from a female donor with multiple sclerosis, enrolled in a pregnancy study.

This sequence joins TRBV5-5 and TRBJ1-5, with D perhaps TRBD1 (6 bases). The length of the CDR3 is 14 residues. Germline CDR1 is SGHKS and CDR2 is YYEKEE (reference sequence). V lost 5 bases and J lost 3, with 12 bases in between. CDR3 sequence (DNA): TGTGCCAGCAGTGTGGACAGCAACAATCAGCCCCAGCATTTT. Translated, it gives CASSVDSNNQPQHF.

The chain combines TRBV13 with TRBJ2-1; 8 bases agree with TRBD1. V shed 5 bases, J shed 13 bases, and the junction held 10 bases outside the gene matches. This CDR3 has 13 amino acids. The germline V gene encodes CDR1 PRHDT and CDR2 FYEKMQ (reference sequence). The CDR3 DNA reads TGTGCCAGCAGCCTGGAGGGACAGGAGCCTCAGTTCTTC. Its protein is CASSLEGQEPQFF.

The genes are TRBV19 and TRBJ1-1; D is undetermined. V was pared by 0 bases and J by 6 bases, with 11 bases between. Per germline, CDR1 LNHDA and CDR2 SQIVND (reference sequence). This CDR3 contains 14 residues. In nucleotides, the CDR3 is TGTGCCAGTAGTATAGATCCGGAGGTCGCTGAAGCTTTCTTT. Translating gives CASSIDPEVAEAFF.

This chain connects TRBV11-2 to TRBJ2-1; 8 bases are a match to TRBD2. The length of the CDR3 is 16 residues. Germline V gives CDR1 SGHAT, CDR2 FQNNGV. Unmatched junction bases numbered 10, after V lost 2 bases and J lost 7 bases. CDR3 sequence reads: CASSLNVAGGQNEQFF. The CDR3 DNA reads TGTGCCAGCAGCTTAAATGTGGCGGGGGGTCAAAATGAGCAGTTCTTC.

The CDR3 spells CASSTGLHTEAFF. CDR3 coding DNA: TGTGCCAGCAGTACAGGGCTGCACACTGAAGCTTTCTTT. The chain has TRBV27 and TRBJ1-1, with a weak D call TRBD1 (6 bases). Germline V gives CDR1 MNHEY, CDR2 SMNVEV (reference sequence). This CDR3 has 13 amino acids. V was shortened by 5 bases and J by 3 bases, with 10 bases between the two germline ends.

The chain carries TRBV6-5 and TRBJ1-1, with D maybe TRBD1 (5 bases). The CDR3 is 15 residues long. Germline-derived CDR1 and CDR2 are MNHEY and SVGAGI. Trimming took 6 bases from V and 7 from J, leaving 21 bases between them. For the CDR3, the DNA is TGTGCCAGCAGAGTAGGGACTCTCGGCCCCTTTGAAGCTTTCTTT. It yields the protein CASRVGTLGPFEAFF.

The J gene is TRBJ1-1, the V gene TRBV6-1; TRBD1 agrees at 8 bases. CDR1 is MNHNS, CDR2 SASEGT, per germline. The CDR3 extends over 15 amino acids. J lost 0 bases, V lost 3 bases, and 3 bases had no gene match. CDR3 sequence (DNA): TGTGCCAGCAGTGAGACAGGGGAGATGAACACTGAAGCTTTCTTT. It encodes CASSETGEMNTEAFF.